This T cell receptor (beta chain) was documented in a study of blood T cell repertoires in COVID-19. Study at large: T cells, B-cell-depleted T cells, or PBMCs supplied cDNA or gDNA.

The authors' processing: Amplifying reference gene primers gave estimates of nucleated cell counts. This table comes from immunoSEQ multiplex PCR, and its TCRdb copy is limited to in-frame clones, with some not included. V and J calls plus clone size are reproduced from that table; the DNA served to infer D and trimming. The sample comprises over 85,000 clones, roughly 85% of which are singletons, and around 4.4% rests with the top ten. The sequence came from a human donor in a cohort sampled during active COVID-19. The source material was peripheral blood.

The CDR3 protein is CASSLSFVERGNTIYF. The DNA for the CDR3 is TGTGCCAGCAGCTTAAGCTTCGTCGAGAGGGGGAACACCATATATTTT. The V gene is TRBV7-8, the J gene TRBJ1-3, with a possible D match to TRBD1 (6 bases). CDR3 length equals 16 residues. Trimming shortened V by 2 bases and J by 7 bases, and 18 bases separated the two germline ends. The germline V gene encodes CDR1 SGHVS and CDR2 FQNEAQ.